In its sample, the clone carrying this TCR beta chain was seen a few times. What it binds is not known. Germline assignment: CDR1 SEHNR and CDR2 FQNEAQ (reference sequence). This CDR3 comprises 13 residues. V lost 0 bases, J lost 10 bases, and 10 bases lay in between. Sample-barcoded 5' priming and a J-beta primer mix drove a second PCR of about 6 to 12 cycles. TCRdb used MiXCR to reprocess the 5' RACE reads, holding one entry per CDR3 protein. In the table there are approximately 850,000 distinct CDR3 sequences, 40% to 50% of which are singletons. The source of the sample is a study of blood T cells in healthy people across ages. Study findings and constraints: It was not known whether donors were CMV positive (a possible confounder of expanded clonotype changes).

Per individual sample, total RNA of at least 5 micrograms was extracted. This sequence joins TRBV7-9 and TRBJ2-1; D gene unclear. The TCR comes from a man aged 55-75 years in good health. Sequencing was carried out using blood. CDR3 sequence (DNA): TGTGCCAGCAGCTTAGCCCTGGATGAGGAGCAGTTCTTC. This gives the protein CASSLALDEEQFF.